This TCR beta chain was identified in a study of shared clonotypes between healthy human individuals. Study-wide points: Among several donors, about 5% of naive CD4 clonotypes were found in common. Non-shared clonotypes displayed generation probabilities falling below those of clonotypes present in all four donors.

Clones were read by immunoSEQ multiplex PCR, and TCRdb kept only the in-frame ones, dropping some. The sample consists of roughly 590,000 clones, roughly 95% of them appearing once. With respect to this clone: Its antigen is still unknown.

The naive CD8 fraction comprised CD45RO-negative cells positively selected for CCR7 and excluded terminally differentiated effector memory CD45RA+ cells. The sequencing sample was made of naive CD8+ T cells sorted from blood. This sequence was found in a young woman in good health.

The CDR3, as DNA: TGTGCCAGCAACCAGGACTCCCTTGGCTACGAGCAGTACTTC. Translation: CASNQDSLGYEQYF. The chain uses TRBV6-6 and TRBJ2-7; D perhaps matches TRBD2 (5 bases). From germline, CDR1 is MNHNY and CDR2 SVGAGI (reference sequence). The CDR3 is 14 residues long. The V end was cut by 7 bases, the J end by 3 bases, with 16 bases between.